This T cell receptor (beta chain) was recorded in a study of long-term antiretroviral therapy in people with HIV (dated by TCRdb to 2022 to 2024). About the full investigation: The earliest samples were collected roughly a decade before the 2015 WHO recommendation for immediate ART, at a time when ART was usually postponed until CD4 counts fell. From some 30 adults with confirmed HIV infection, the cohort provided fewer than 200 cryopreserved PBMC samples, gathered serially across a mean of about six years (range 1-12). Test extractions of a monoclonal T-cell line alongside 30 or so polyclonal samples showed no cross-contamination during QIAcube processing. Of the 30 or so participants with HIV, some 12 were female. Whether ART initiation and durable HIV suppression were associated with changes in peripheral blood TRB repertoire composition and diversity was tested in a retrospective serial study. Beyond this particular receptor, the publication reports: The repertoire was dominated across all time points by expanded TRB clones identified before ART initiation, although this dominance was seen to fluctuate and to decrease in many PLHIV after ART. Because PBMC availability was limited, only the TCR beta chain was sequenced, with no alpha chain pairing. ART initiation was associated with a significant increase in TRB diversity, but diversity stayed significantly below transplant donor controls even after long-term ART. Because pre-ART samples had limited cell numbers, unsorted PBMC were profiled rather than sorted CD4+ and CD8+ T cells. Inferences about post-ART repertoire changes were limited because no data were available on ART adherence, viral resistance or therapy changes. The samples span the years 2004 to 2017, and the ART regimens used at that time may not be as effective as current regimens. CDR3 length ranges in HIV repertoires were narrower than in controls, and network structure suggested an antigen-experienced repertoire with only a slight naive shift after ART.

To be included, a participant needed at least one PBMC sample from before ART initiation plus at least two post-ART samples. All participants with HIV were treated in the United States of America. Before DNA extraction, cryopreserved samples containing 1-10 million PBMC were thawed and washed. At the time of the earliest PBMC sample, participants with HIV were aged between roughly 20 and 54 years. Each participant contributed PBMC samples from 1-4 timepoints before ART initiation and 2-8 timepoints after ART initiation, with a median of 7 samples. Serial HIV viral load, CD4+ T-cell count, ART history and demographic data were obtained for every participant. Genomic DNA was extracted from unsorted PBMC with a Qiagen kit on a QIAcube, with processing performed in batches of 12 samples. This clone is a singleton in its sample. Its antigen is not yet known. There are no base qualities to consult, and no much larger clone falls within one base.

From cysteine to phenylalanine, the CDR3 is 17 amino acids long. Of the read, only the CDR3 DNA is kept; its 51 bases are in frame from base 1. V is shortened by 1 base, J by 8 bases, and the region joining them spans 21 bases. CDR1 and CDR2, looked up from the germline V gene, are SNHLY and FYNNEI. The immunoSEQ hsTCRB v3.0 assay was used at survey level resolution to sequence the TRB variable region. A depth of about 35,000-50,000 T-cell genomes per sample was targeted for TRB sequencing. TRB libraries were pooled and sequenced on an Illumina MiSeq using a v3 150-cycle kit. The study's own analysis went as follows. Analysis of repertoires was carried out in R inside a reproducible Nextflow workflow spanning QC, data transformation and analysis. LymphoSeq2, an R package for AIRR-Seq data exploration, was used to implement custom analyses. After excluding a few samples that yielded fewer than 5000 total TRB sequences, roughly 190 HIV repertoires remained for analysis. Among the approximately 190 HIV repertoires that were kept, under 60 were collected before ART initiation and more than 120 were collected after ART initiation. Repertoires were downsampled to 5000 TRB nucleotide sequences, with summary statistics averaged over 100 downsampling iterations. TRB sequences were retained for analysis only if CDR3 regions of at least seven amino acids were present. Two measures captured diversity: a Shannon entropy-derived clonality score and the Gini coefficient. Repertoire networks linked the top 5000 CDR3 amino acid sequences whenever two sequences differed by an edit distance of one. GLIPH2 predicted antigen specificity groups and MHC restriction for TRB CDR3 amino acid sequences. Known CMV, EBV, HIV or tissue antigen associations were flagged by matching CDR3 amino acid sequences against VDJdb and McPAS-TCR. Pre-ART, post-ART and control groups were compared with Wilcoxon signed-rank tests and Holm-Bonferroni correction. TCRdb took over this immuneACCESS table, retaining in-frame rearrangements with V and J assigned. Such tables are incomplete; in checked studies, under half of the missing clones stem from an unresolved V gene, and the remainder is unexplained. V and J calls and clone size are those listed in that table; D and trimming were worked out from the DNA. In this sample the table shows approximately 24,000 clones, roughly 87% of which occur a single time. Of the sample, about 8.7% is held by the ten largest clones.

This sequence originates from a man in his fifties with HIV. The input for sequencing was unsorted PBMCs, taken 1.8 years before starting antiretroviral therapy. This sequence uses TRBV2 and TRBJ2-1; a confident D gene designation cannot be given. CDR3 region: CASSEGGSRVKSDEQFF. The DNA sequence is as follows: TGTGCCAGCAGTGAAGGTGGGTCCCGCGTAAAATCCGATGAGCAGTTCTTC.